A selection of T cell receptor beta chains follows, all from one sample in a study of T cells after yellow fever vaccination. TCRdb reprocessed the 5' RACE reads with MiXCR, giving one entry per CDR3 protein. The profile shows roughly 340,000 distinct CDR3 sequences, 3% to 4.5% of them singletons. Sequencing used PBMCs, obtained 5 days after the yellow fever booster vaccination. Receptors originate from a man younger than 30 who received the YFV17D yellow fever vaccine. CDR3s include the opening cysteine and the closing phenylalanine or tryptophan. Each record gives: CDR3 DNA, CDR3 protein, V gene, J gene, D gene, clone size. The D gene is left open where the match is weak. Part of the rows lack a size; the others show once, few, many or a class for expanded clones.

TGTGCCAGCAGGGAGCAGGTTAATCAGCCCCAGCATTTT	CASREQVNQPQHF	TRBV12-3/TRBV12-4	TRBJ1-5	.	.
TGCAGTGCTAGAGTGAGGGTCACCGGGGAGCTGTTTTTT	CSARVRVTGELFF	TRBV20-1	TRBJ2-2	.	many
TGTGCCAGCAGTTACTCGATTATAGATCATCGGAGCACAGATACGCAGTATTTT	CASSYSIIDHRSTDTQYF	TRBV6-2/TRBV6-3	TRBJ2-3	.	once
TGTGCCAGCAGCTTAGAAGGGGTCGGCGGGGAGCTGTTTTTT	CASSLEGVGGELFF	TRBV11-3	TRBJ2-2	.	.
TGTGCCAGCAGCTGGTCTCTAGCGGGGGCCTCCGGGGAGCTGTTTTTT	CASSWSLAGASGELFF	TRBV7-2	TRBJ2-2	TRBD2	.
TGTGCCAGCAGTTACAGTATGGGCAGGTCGAACACTGAAGCTTTCTTT	CASSYSMGRSNTEAFF	TRBV6-5	TRBJ1-1	.	few
TGTGCCAGCAGCTTAGGACAGGGGGGCGATTCACCCCTCCACTTT	CASSLGQGGDSPLHF	TRBV7-2	TRBJ1-6	TRBD1	few
TGTGCCAGCAGCGTACTGACCGGGGGGGTCGGGGAGACCCAGTACTTC	CASSVLTGGVGETQYF	TRBV7-2	TRBJ2-5	TRBD2	many
TGTGCCACCAGTGATACGGGACAGGGGGCAATTGAGCCCCAGCATTTT	CATSDTGQGAIEPQHF	TRBV24-1	TRBJ1-5	TRBD1	few
TGTGCCAGCAGATCGGGACGACACTACGAGCAGTACTTC	CASRSGRHYEQYF	TRBV5-6	TRBJ2-7	.	.
TGTGCCAGCAGTGGGACAGGGGGCCACGAGGGGCCCCAGCATTTT	CASSGTGGHEGPQHF	TRBV12-3/TRBV12-4	TRBJ1-5	TRBD1	many
TGTGCCAGCAGCCAAGATGGCTTCGGAGCCTACAATGAGCAGTTCTTC	CASSQDGFGAYNEQFF	TRBV4-2	TRBJ2-1	.	many
TGTGCCAGCAGTAACAGGCCAGATACGCAGTATTTT	CASSNRPDTQYF	TRBV12-3/TRBV12-4	TRBJ2-3	.	few
TGCGCCAGCAGCCCCCTAGGGGGGGGTGGGGATGGCTACACCTTC	CASSPLGGGGDGYTF	TRBV5-1	TRBJ1-2	.	.
TGCGCCAGCAGCTTGAGATGGGGCCGGGGCTCTGGAAACACCATATATTTT	CASSLRWGRGSGNTIYF	TRBV5-1	TRBJ1-3	.	many
TGCGCCAGCAGCTTGTTGCGGGGAGAGACCCAGTACTTC	CASSLLRGETQYF	TRBV5-1	TRBJ2-5	.	many
TGCAGTGCTAGATCTGTTAATTCACCCCTCCACTTT	CSARSVNSPLHF	TRBV20-1	TRBJ1-6	.	.
TGTGCCACCAGCGCCAGTTCGTGGACACGGTGGGGATCATCCTACAATGAGCAGTTCTTC	CATSASSWTRWGSSYNEQFF	TRBV24-1	TRBJ2-1	.	.
TGTGCCAGTAGTATCGGACAGGGGTATATGAACACTGAAGCTTTCTTT	CASSIGQGYMNTEAFF	TRBV19	TRBJ1-1	TRBD1	.
TGTGCCAGCAGGAAACAGGGGGCGCCCGGAAACACCATATATTTT	CASRKQGAPGNTIYF	TRBV12-3/TRBV12-4	TRBJ1-3	TRBD1	.
TGCAGTGCTAGAGACATCGCGAACTATGGCTACACCTTC	CSARDIANYGYTF	TRBV20-1	TRBJ1-2	.	few
TGTGCTAGCAGCCCCGGACTAGGGGCCTCAGATACGCAGTATTTT	CASSPGLGASDTQYF	TRBV7-7	TRBJ2-3	TRBD2	.
TGTGCCAGCAGTCAAACGGCCGGTTATAGCAATCAGCCCCAGCATTTT	CASSQTAGYSNQPQHF	TRBV6-2/TRBV6-3	TRBJ1-5	.	.
TGTGCCAGCAGTGCGTCTGGCCAGCCCCAGCATTTT	CASSASGQPQHF	TRBV6-1	TRBJ1-5	.	many
TGTGCCAGTAGTCAACAGGGAAGAGGCGATGAGCAGTTCTTC	CASSQQGRGDEQFF	TRBV19	TRBJ2-1	.	.
TGCGCCAGCAGCCCACTAGCGGGGGGTCCCCCAGATACGCAGTATTTT	CASSPLAGGPPDTQYF	TRBV5-1	TRBJ2-3	TRBD2	few
TGCGCCAGCAGCCAAGAATCGAGGTTGGGCGGGGGATACAATGAGCAGTTCTTC	CASSQESRLGGGYNEQFF	TRBV4-3	TRBJ2-1	TRBD2	.
TGTGCCAGCATCTTATCGGGACAGCCCGCGACCCAGTACTTC	CASILSGQPATQYF	TRBV28	TRBJ2-5	TRBD1	many
TGTGCCATCAGTGGATCACAACAGGGTCGGGACAATGAGCAGTTCTTC	CAISGSQQGRDNEQFF	TRBV10-3	TRBJ2-1	.	.
TGTGCCAGCAGCCTACTCACTCGGGACAGGGACACTGAAGCTTTCTTT	CASSLLTRDRDTEAFF	TRBV14	TRBJ1-1	TRBD1	.
TGTGCCACCAGCAGAGCCGCGGCAGCTGGAAACACCATATATTTT	CATSRAAAAGNTIYF	TRBV15	TRBJ1-3	.	many
TGTGCCAGCAGCCAGGGACAGGGAAACGGCTACACCTTC	CASSQGQGNGYTF	TRBV12-3/TRBV12-4	TRBJ1-2	TRBD1	many
TGTGCCAGCAGTCCAACCGGGACAGGGCCAAATCGACCCCAGCATTTT	CASSPTGTGPNRPQHF	TRBV28	TRBJ1-5	TRBD1	many
TGTGCCAGCAGCCGTAGCGGCTACAATGAGCAGTTCTTC	CASSRSGYNEQFF	TRBV12-3/TRBV12-4	TRBJ2-1	.	.
TGCGCCAGCAGCTTGGCCGGTAGTTTGGAGGAGACCCAGTACTTC	CASSLAGSLEETQYF	TRBV5-1	TRBJ2-5	.	many
TGTGCCACCGTTTCTAGCAATCAGCCCCAGCATTTT	CATVSSNQPQHF	TRBV24-1	TRBJ1-5	.	few
TGCGCCAGCAGCTTTAATCCGGGAAACTATGGCTACACCTTC	CASSFNPGNYGYTF	TRBV5-1	TRBJ1-2	.	.
TGTGCCAGCAGCTTAGGTCGCAGGGACGAGCAGTACTTC	CASSLGRRDEQYF	TRBV7-2	TRBJ2-7	.	many
TGTGCCAGCAGCTCGGGACAGGTCGTCGAGACCCAGTACTTC	CASSSGQVVETQYF	TRBV7-8	TRBJ2-5	TRBD1	many
TGTGCCAGCACCGGGACTTTGCAAGAGACCCAGTACTTC	CASTGTLQETQYF	TRBV6-5	TRBJ2-5	.	.
TGTGCCAGCAGCTTGGGACAGGATAAAACCTACGAGCAGTACTTC	CASSLGQDKTYEQYF	TRBV7-2	TRBJ2-7	TRBD1	many